What follows are 27 T cell receptor beta chains derived from one specimen sequenced in a study of cytomegalovirus exposure and HLA in healthy donors. TCRdb keeps only in-frame clones here, not all; method: immunoSEQ multiplex PCR. This table holds approximately 90,000 clones, approximately 96% found once. The sequencing sample was made of PBMCs. The receptors were gathered from a man aged 18 to 29 in good health and CMV-seronegative.

V usage is TRBV21-1 and J usage is TRBJ2-7; the DNA was not used to check the table's D call, TRBD2. TRBV21-1 is a pseudogene segment. The CDR3 length is 18 residues. The chain's CDR3 is CASKKGTSGSCFSYEQYV. As DNA, the CDR3 is TGTGCCAGCAAAAAAGGGACTAGCGGGAGTTGTTTCTCCTACGAGCAGTACGTC.

The chain is built from TRBV28 and TRBJ2-7, with 7 bases lining up with TRBD1. The length of the CDR3 is 14 residues. Germline V CDR1 and CDR2: MDHEN, SYDVKM. Germline trimming cut 3 bases from V and 5 bases from J; bases unmatched to any gene: 7. DNA for the CDR3: TGTGCCAGCAGTTTTGGCAGGGGGATGGACGAGCAGTACTTC. Its protein product is CASSFGRGMDEQYF.

The chain uses TRBV5-4 and TRBJ2-1, with D tentatively TRBD1 (6 bases). Trimming left V 3 bases short and J 0 bases short, with 13 bases between. Per germline, CDR1 SGHNT and CDR2 YYREEE (reference sequence). This CDR3 has 16 amino acids. CDR3 amino acids: CASSYREFYSYNEQFF. CDR3 nucleotides: TGTGCCAGCAGCTACAGGGAATTCTACTCCTACAATGAGCAGTTCTTC. Looking up the rest from reference TRBV5-4 and TRBJ2-1 gives the full variable domain: ETGVTQSPTHLIKTRGQQVTLRCSSQSGHNTVSWYQQALGQGPQFIFQYYREEENGRGNFPPRFSGLQFPNYSSELNVNALELDDSALYLCASSYREFYSYNEQFFGPGTRLTVL.

The CDR3 here is CASSPPDRGGNTIYF. As DNA, the CDR3 is TGTGCCAGCAGTCCGCCCGACAGGGGTGGAAACACCATATATTTT. The chain recombines TRBV6-5 with TRBJ1-3; 8 positions match TRBD1. This CDR3 is 15 amino acids long. CDR1 MNHEY and CDR2 SVGAGI come from the germline V gene. V was clipped by 5 bases and J by 3 bases; unmatched bases: 6.

J is TRBJ1-2 and V is TRBV7-2; D not certain. Germline V lookup: CDR1 SGHTA, CDR2 FQGNSA. The CDR3 sequence is 17 residues long. The V gene lost 0 bases and the J gene lost 0 bases, with 14 bases spanning the gap. The CDR3 protein is CASSLALLTPTNYGYTF. DNA for the CDR3: TGTGCCAGCAGCTTAGCGCTTCTGACACCGACTAACTATGGCTACACCTTC.

In this sample, this clone turned up once. The chain employs TRBV18 and TRBJ2-1; 10 bases align to TRBD2. Germline CDR1 reads KGHSH; CDR2 reads LQKENI. Trimming at V came to 3 bases and at J to 0 bases, leaving 5 bases not matched to a gene. This CDR3 is 17 amino acids long. The chain's CDR3 is CASSPRLAGVSYNEQFF. The CDR3 DNA reads TGTGCCAGCTCACCGAGACTAGCGGGTGTCTCCTACAATGAGCAGTTCTTC.

This chain uses TRBV7-2 with TRBJ1-3; 10 positions agree with TRBD1. This CDR3 region has 17 residues. The J segment lost 1 base and the V segment lost 1 base, leaving 4 bases of the junction unmatched. Per the germline V gene, CDR1 is SGHTA and CDR2 is FQGNSA. For the CDR3, the DNA is TGTGCCAGCAGCTTAGGGGGACAGGGGAAATCTGGAAACACCATATATTTT. The encoded protein is CASSLGGQGKSGNTIYF.

The J gene is TRBJ2-1, the V gene TRBV5-1; 9 nucleotides agree with TRBD1. The CDR3 spans 14 residues. Germline CDR1 SGHRS, CDR2 YFSETQ. V gave up 0 bases and J gave up 9 bases; unmatched junction bases: 4. The CDR3 bases are TGCGCCAGCAGCTTGGGGCGACAGGGGGGTGAGCAGTTCTTC. It encodes CASSLGRQGGEQFF.

The V gene is TRBV5-6, the J gene TRBJ2-7; D call uncertain. CDR1 and CDR2 from the germline V gene are SGHDT and YYEEEE. This CDR3 contains 13 residues. V lost 4 bases and J 2 bases, leaving 10 bases between the germline ends. This CDR3 reads CASSPIRTYEQYF. CDR3 sequence (DNA): TGTGCCAGCAGCCCCATCAGGACCTACGAGCAGTACTTC.

The chain couples TRBV29-1 to TRBJ2-3; 10 nucleotides line up with TRBD1. Germline V lookup: CDR1 SQVTM, CDR2 ANQGSEA. The CDR3 spans 15 residues. The junction had 12 bases not matched to a gene; V was cut back by 6 bases and J by 6 bases. CDR3 residues: CSVNNRQGATDTQYF. As DNA, the CDR3 is TGCAGCGTGAACAATCGACAGGGGGCGACGGATACGCAGTATTTT.

The J gene is TRBJ1-2, the V gene TRBV2; D is unclear. The germline CDR1 and CDR2 sequences are SNHLY and FYNNEI. The CDR3 is made up of 15 amino acids. Trimming cost V 4 bases and J 6 bases, with 18 bases left between them. The CDR3 nucleotides are TGTGCCAGCAGTGTAAGGGCGGGAACATATGATGGCTACACCTTC. Translated: CASSVRAGTYDGYTF.

The chain uses TRBV5-1 and TRBJ2-2, with a weak D call TRBD1 (6 bases). Germline-derived CDR1 and CDR2 are SGHRS and YFSETQ. Trimming took off 3 bases at V and 2 bases at J, with 17 bases between the two ends. The CDR3 has 17 amino acids. For the CDR3, the DNA is TGCGCCAGCAGCTCAGACAGTGGGGGCCCTAACACCGGGGAGCTGTTTTTT. It specifies CASSSDSGGPNTGELFF.

The rearrangement joins TRBV27 to TRBJ2-1, with TRBD2 as a possible D gene (6 bases). Germline loops: CDR1 MNHEY, CDR2 SMNVEV (reference sequence). The CDR3 has 16 residues. V shed 6 bases and J shed 4 bases, with 19 bases lying between them. CDR3 residues: CASSHRLLAQYNEQFF. The CDR3 nucleotides are TGTGCCAGCAGCCACCGACTGCTAGCGCAATACAATGAGCAGTTCTTC.

The J gene is TRBJ2-7, the V gene TRBV2; 8 bases are shared with TRBD1. After removal of 7 bases from V and 2 bases from J, the junction contained 13 bases not matched to a gene. This CDR3 spans 16 amino acids. Germline loops: CDR1 SNHLY, CDR2 FYNNEI. The chain's CDR3 is CASTQGAGTGTYEQYF. The CDR3 bases are TGTGCCAGCACTCAGGGGGCCGGGACGGGAACCTACGAGCAGTACTTC.

V is TRBV7-3 and J is TRBJ2-1; 10 bases are a match to TRBD2. Germline V gene sequence: CDR1 SGHTA, CDR2 FQGTGA. There are 17 residues in the CDR3. V dropped 1 base and J dropped 6; count of bases not matched to a gene: 9. CDR3 nucleotides: TGTGCCAGCAGCTTAAAGCCCTTTAGCGGGAGGAGCAATGAGCAGTTCTTC. It codes for CASSLKPFSGRSNEQFF.

This sequence joins TRBV7-2 and TRBJ2-1; 8 positions agree with TRBD1. This CDR3 has 16 amino acids. In germline, CDR1 is SGHTA, CDR2 FQGNSA. The V segment lost 2 bases and the J segment 2 bases; nucleotides outside the gene matches: 5. As DNA, the CDR3 is TGTGCCAGCAGCTTACACACAGGGGGTGCCTACAATGAGCAGTTCTTC. Residues: CASSLHTGGAYNEQFF.

The sample holds one count of this clone. V gene TRBV27 combines with J gene TRBJ2-1; D is uncertain. This CDR3 region has 14 residues. CDR1 and CDR2 (germline): MNHEY, SMNVEV (reference sequence). V was shortened by 2 bases and J by 1 base, with 6 bases between the two germline ends. The CDR3 sequence is CASSLAGSYNEQFF. CDR3 in DNA: TGTGCCAGCAGTTTAGCCGGTTCCTACAATGAGCAGTTCTTC.

J is TRBJ1-1 and V is TRBV19; TRBD1 is a possible D gene (5 bases). The CDR3 contains 16 residues. CDR1 is LNHDA, CDR2 SQIVND, per germline (reference sequence). V lost 3 bases and J lost 3, with 17 bases in between. CDR3 amino acids: CASSIMHAGKDTEAFF. The DNA of the CDR3 is TGTGCCAGTAGTATTATGCACGCAGGGAAGGACACTGAAGCTTTCTTT.

V gene TRBV29-1 combines with J gene TRBJ2-5, with 8 bases lining up with TRBD2. CDR1 and CDR2 from the germline V gene are SQVTM and ANQGSEA. The CDR3 contains 13 residues. After removal of 0 bases from V and 6 bases from J, the junction contained 3 bases not matched to a gene. The CDR3 is CSVEDRGGQTQYF. The CDR3 nucleotides read TGCAGCGTTGAAGATCGGGGGGGCCAGACCCAGTACTTC.

V and J are TRBV5-5 and TRBJ1-2, with 9 bases aligning to TRBD1. Germline V gene sequence: CDR1 SGHKS, CDR2 YYEKEE (reference sequence). V was clipped by 3 bases and J by 7 bases; unmatched bases: 4. This CDR3 has 13 amino acids. CDR3 in DNA: TGTGCCAGCAGCTCCGGGACAGGGTCTGGCTACACCTTC. Amino acid sequence: CASSSGTGSGYTF. The full variable domain, rest sourced from reference TRBV5-5 and TRBJ1-2, is DAGVTQSPTHLIKTRGQQVTLRCSPISGHKSVSWYQQVLGQGPQFIFQYYEKEERGRGNFPDRFSARQFPNYSSELNVNALLLGDSALYLCASSSGTGSGYTFGSGTRLTVV.

This rearrangement joins TRBV29-1 to TRBJ1-1; the D is unclear. Germline V gene sequence: CDR1 SQVTM, CDR2 ANQGSEA. Trimming shortened V by 5 bases and J by 11 bases, and 12 bases separated the two germline ends. The CDR3 length is 10 residues. The CDR3 nucleotides read TGCAGCGTTACCGCAACCGGGGCTTTCTTT. This sequence encodes CSVTATGAFF. The whole variable domain, filled in from reference TRBV29-1 and TRBJ1-1, reads SAVISQKPSRDICQRGTSLTIQCQVDSQVTMMFWYRQQPGQSLTLIATANQGSEATYESGFVIDKFPISRPNLTFSTLTVSNMSPEDSSIYLCSVTATGAFFGQGTRLTVV.

J is TRBJ1-2 and V is TRBV19; D remains ambiguous. Trimming pared 2 bases from V and 6 bases from J, leaving 16 bases between. CDR3 length: 15 residues. The germline V gene has CDR1 LNHDA and CDR2 SQIVND (reference sequence). The DNA of the CDR3 is TGTGCCAGTAGTATAAGGCGGCAGAGTGCCGATGGCTACACCTTC. This sequence encodes CASSIRRQSADGYTF.

The chain carries TRBV5-8 and TRBJ2-3; tentative D call: TRBD1 (6 bases). The CDR3 sequence is 15 residues long. Germline CDR1 and CDR2: SGHTS and YDEGEE. V lost 6 bases and J lost 2, with 16 bases in between. CDR3 sequence (DNA): TGTGCCAGCATACGGCAGGGGCGGCTCACAGATACGCAGTATTTT. Its protein is CASIRQGRLTDTQYF. Drawing the rest from reference TRBV5-8 and TRBJ2-3, the complete variable domain is EAGVTQSPTHLIKTRGQQATLRCSPISGHTSVYWYQQALGLGLQFLLWYDEGEERNRGNFPPRFSGRQFPNYSSELNVNALELEDSALYLCASIRQGRLTDTQYFGPGTRLTVL.

The gene calls are TRBV6-1 and TRBJ1-2; 7 bases fit TRBD1. Germline assignment: CDR1 MNHNS and CDR2 SASEGT. The CDR3 is 14 residues long. With V trimmed by 6 bases and J by 7 bases, 11 bases remained unmatched. The DNA of the CDR3 is TGTGCCAGCAGGGCCAAGACAGGGATCGTTGGCTACACCTTC. It is translated as CASRAKTGIVGYTF.

The chain joins TRBV2 to TRBJ2-3; D is possibly TRBD2 (5 bases). Trimming removed 7 bases from V and 2 bases from J, with 16 bases in between. The CDR3 has 15 residues. In germline, CDR1 is SNHLY, CDR2 FYNNEI. CDR3 sequence (DNA): TGTGCCAGCAAGCTTGCGCGGGCGAACACAGATACGCAGTATTTT. This translates into CASKLARANTDTQYF.

The genes are TRBV6-5 and TRBJ1-2; 10 bases agree with TRBD1. Per germline, CDR1 MNHEY and CDR2 SVGAGI. V lost 7 bases, J lost 6 bases, and 8 bases stayed unmatched. The CDR3 has 14 residues. Here the CDR3 reads CASTNAGTGDGYTF. As DNA, the CDR3 is TGTGCCAGCACCAACGCCGGGACAGGGGATGGCTACACCTTC.

This chain uses TRBV5-4 with TRBJ1-2; TRBD1 matches 7 bases. CDR1 SGHNT and CDR2 YYREEE come from the germline V gene (reference sequence). The CDR3 totals 15 residues. V gave up 0 bases and J gave up 0 bases; unmatched junction bases: 2. The CDR3 protein is CASSLVGTANYGYTF. As DNA, the CDR3 is TGTGCCAGCAGCTTGGTCGGGACAGCTAACTATGGCTACACCTTC.